The 8 T cell receptor beta chains below were found in one sample sequenced in a study of quantifying T cell responses using KT2 cells. Study in general: Reverse transcription used primers in the TCR alpha and beta constant regions.

Each cDNA got a UMI-containing oligo ligated at its 3' end. First-round PCR used roughly 4 cycles and beta primers RC1.1 and RC1.2 covering TRBC1 and TRBC2. MiXCR, applied by TCRdb to the UMI-ligation and nested PCR reads, yields one record per CDR3 protein. The data hold 25,000 to 35,000 distinct CDR3 sequences, with 10% to 13% observed a single time. Sequencing was carried out using PBMCs spiked with cells of the T cell clone KT2. These receptors all come from a human donor.

The chain employs TRBV7-2 and TRBJ1-4, with D possibly matching TRBD1 (6 bases). Germline V gives CDR1 SGHTA, CDR2 FQGNSA. Trimming removed 6 bases from V and 5 bases from J, with 16 bases in between. CDR3 size: 15 residues. CDR3: CASSKRPGQNEKLFF. The DNA for the CDR3 is TGTGCCAGCAGTAAAAGACCGGGACAAAATGAAAAACTGTTTTTT. The full variable domain, rest sourced from reference TRBV7-2 and TRBJ1-4, is GAGVSQSPSNKVTEKGKDVELRCDPISGHTALYWYRQSLGQGLEFLIYFQGNSAPDKSGLPSDRFSAERTGGSVSTLTIQRTQQEDSAVYLCASSKRPGQNEKLFFGSGTQLSVL.

The gene calls are TRBV12-3 or TRBV12-4 and TRBJ1-2; TRBD1 matches at 10 bases. The CDR3 runs 14 residues. Unmatched junction bases numbered 6, after V lost 3 bases and J lost 8 bases. The CDR3 sequence: CASSFGQGVVGYTF. The CDR3 DNA reads as TGTGCCAGCAGTTTTGGACAGGGGGTGGTGGGCTACACCTTC.

In this sample, this clonotype turned up many times. V and J are TRBV20-1 and TRBJ2-1; 8 nucleotides agree with TRBD2. V was clipped by 4 bases and J by 7 bases; unmatched bases: 6. This CDR3 has 13 residues. Germline V gene sequence: CDR1 DFQATT, CDR2 SNEGSKA (reference sequence). The CDR3 DNA is TGCAGTGCTATTGAGACTAGCGAAAATGAGCAGTTCTTC. Translating gives CSAIETSENEQFF.

The table lists this clonotype with many counts. This CDR3 reads CASGWGPNTEAFF. As DNA, the CDR3 is TGTGCTAGTGGTTGGGGGCCCAACACTGAAGCTTTCTTT. J is TRBJ1-1 and V is TRBV12-5; possible D gene TRBD1, 6 bases. The CDR3 sequence is 13 residues long. The V gene lost 4 bases and the J gene lost 2 bases, with 8 bases spanning the gap. Per germline, CDR1 LGHNT and CDR2 FRNRAP. The full variable domain, with the rest looked up from reference TRBV12-5 and TRBJ1-1, is DARVTQTPRHKVTEMGQEVTMRCQPILGHNTVFWYRQTMMQGLELLAYFRNRAPLDDSGMPKDRFSAEMPDATLATLKIQPSEPRDSAVYFCASGWGPNTEAFFGQGTRLTVV.

A few counts support this clonotype. The chain is built from TRBV27 and TRBJ2-1; 14 nucleotides match TRBD2. The V gene end was trimmed by 6 bases and the J gene end by 9 bases; junction bases not matched to a gene: 10. Germline V gene lookup returns CDR1 MNHEY and CDR2 SMNVEV (reference sequence). The CDR3 runs to 16 residues. The CDR3 reads CASRIQGLAGAGEQFF. DNA of the CDR3: TGTGCCAGCAGGATCCAGGGACTAGCGGGAGCGGGTGAGCAGTTCTTC.

The rearrangement links TRBV4-2 to TRBJ2-7; 8 bases agree with TRBD1. From germline, CDR1 is LGHNA and CDR2 YNFKEQ. V lost 2 bases to trimming and J lost 2 bases; unmatched junction nucleotides: 5. This CDR3 spans 15 amino acids. The DNA for the CDR3 is TGTGCCAGCAGCCAAAAGGACAGGGAGACCTACGAGCAGTACTTC. Translation gives CASSQKDRETYEQYF.

There are many counts of this clonotype. CDR3 loop: CASSAGQGYYGYTF. The CDR3 coding sequence is TGTGCCAGCTCGGCGGGACAGGGGTACTATGGCTACACCTTC. The chain links TRBV2 to TRBJ1-2; 10 nucleotides agree with TRBD1. Unmatched junction bases numbered 6, after V lost 8 bases and J lost 3 bases. The length of the CDR3 is 14 residues. The germline V gene encodes CDR1 SNHLY and CDR2 FYNNEI.

This clonotype was seen a handful of times. The V gene is TRBV19, the J gene TRBJ2-3; possible D gene TRBD2, 6 bases. Trimming removed 4 bases at V and 2 bases at J, with 16 bases between. Looked up from germline, CDR1 is LNHDA and CDR2 is SQIVND (reference sequence). The CDR3 has 16 residues. The CDR3 nucleotides are TGTGCCAGTAGTACTGAAAGCGGGTCCTTCACAGATACGCAGTATTTT. Encoded protein: CASSTESGSFTDTQYF.